Described below is a single TCR beta chain sequence and its context. Its antigen has not been determined. No base quality values were provided; no much bigger clone lies one nucleotide off. CDR1 and CDR2, per the germline V gene, are MDHEN and SYDVKM. Spanning cysteine to phenylalanine, the CDR3 consists of 13 amino acids. Here the CDR3 DNA is all that survives: 39 bases in frame from base 1. V loses 6 bases, J loses 1 base, and the germline ends lie 8 bases apart. This entry comes from a study of vaccination and CD4 T cells after COVID-19 (dated by TCRdb to between 2021 and 2023). With respect to the entire study: SARS-CoV-2 positivity had been established in the convalescent patients by nasal swab PCR, and mild disease was recorded in nine or ten of these patients and severe disease in one. A few convalescent patients gave samples both early after vaccination (day 14) and late after vaccination (days 161 to 241). Participants received two doses of either the Pfizer-BioNTech BNT162b2 vaccine (n=8) or the Moderna mRNA-1273 vaccine (n=2). The spike-specific CD4+ TCR repertoire was compared before and after mRNA vaccination in under 11 COVID-19 convalescent patients and a few infection-naive healthy vaccine recipients. In control cultures, a CEFX viral epitope pool was used as positive control, an HIV-1 Nef peptide pool was used as negative control, or no peptide was added. Post-vaccine blood samples were taken a median of about 77 days after the second vaccine dose, with a range of roughly 14 to 241 days. Overlapping spike peptide pools from SARS-CoV-2 and from the common cold coronaviruses HCoV-NL63, HCoV-OC43 and HCoV-229E were used as culture stimuli. The convalescent cohort included six males and four females, with two Hispanic individuals, seven Caucasians, two Asians and one multiracial person. Post-COVID blood samples from convalescent patients were collected a median of approximately 100 days after diagnosis, with a range of 35 to 161 days. What the authors observed across the whole study: In convalescent patients, a median approximately 90% of post-vaccine SARS-CoV-2-reactive clones were detected only after vaccination, suggesting vaccine-specific priming. Only a relatively small number of convalescent patients were included in the study, and early timepoints following natural infection were not analyzed. In convalescent patients, nearly all vaccine-specific clones (304 of 307) were found to be mono-reactive for SARS-CoV-2 spike rather than cross-reactive with common cold coronaviruses. An increase in the median number of SARS-CoV-2-reactive clonotypes from 21 after infection to a few dozen after vaccination was observed, but the change was not found to be significant.

In light of the paper, this sample's time point label describes: late sampling 161 to 241 days after vaccination in a few convalescent patients. This specimen's treatment or condition label, interpreted: roughly 11-day PBMC culture with coronavirus spike peptide pools or control peptides (ViraFEST assay). The study used the ViraFEST assay, which expanded antigen-specific T cells with peptide pools and then identified expanded clonotypes by TCR sequencing. The convalescent patients' positive SARS-CoV-2 PCR tests were from March to December 2020, which was before the Alpha, Beta and Delta variants emerged in the United States. Each well held 2.2 million or so PBMCs cultured with around 10 ug/ml peptide pools in IMDM containing approximately 4.8% human AB serum and roughly 10 IU/ml IL-2. Half of the culture medium was replaced with fresh IL-2-containing medium on days 3 and 7. After less than 12 days of culture, CD4+ T cells were isolated by negative selection using the EasySep CD4+ T cell isolation kit. PBMCs were separated from whole blood using Ficoll-Paque Plus gradient centrifugation and then either used fresh or cryopreserved at -140C. Each culture condition was generally run in triplicate wells.

Library preparation was by PCR. At the Johns Hopkins FTIC core, DNA from the cultured CD4+ T cells underwent TCR sequencing with the Oncomine TCR Beta short-read assay. The QIAamp micro DNA kit was used to extract genomic DNA from the cultured CD4+ T cells. The Oncomine TCR Beta libraries from cultured CD4+ T cells were pooled using unique dual indexes and then sequenced on an Illumina iSeq 100. Regarding the original processing steps: Non-productive sequences were filtered out, and CDR3s that did not start with C, did not end with F or W, or were shorter than 7 amino acids were discarded. The MANAFEST web application identified antigen-specific clonotypes by comparing peptide-stimulated wells against reference wells and other culture wells. To be called positive, a clone needed an FDR below 0.05, an odds ratio above 5, and a productive frequency above 0.1% in at least two of three replicate wells. Cross-reactive clonotypes were defined as significantly expanded in both SARS-CoV-2 spike wells and at least one common cold coronavirus spike condition. CDR3 homology was assessed with Levenshtein distances (stringdist) and unrooted phylogenetic trees (ape) in R version 3.6.1. TCRdb applied fastp at Q25 and MiXCR to the public reads, then kept only in-frame beta chains. Identical CDR3 proteins give one entry, which carries the most common genes and DNA. V and J calls and clone size were set by TCRdb, not the authors. The sample table records some 21,000 distinct CDR3 sequences; 43% of these occur just once. 4.9% of the sample is taken by the ten largest.

This clonotype was obtained from a human donor who had recovered from COVID-19. The sample was CD4+ T cells from blood, cultured in vitro, taken about 7 months after SARS-CoV-2 vaccination. The V and J segments used are TRBV28 and TRBJ2-3; there is no confident call for the D gene. DNA sequence: TGTGCCAGCAGAAGGCCGGGCACAGATACGCAGTATTTT. Its translation reads: CASRRPGTDTQYF.